These T cell receptor beta chains were read from a single sample in a study of T cell responses to AZD1222 COVID-19 vaccine. Sequencing used immunoSEQ multiplex PCR; TCRdb keeps in-frame clones, though not all of them. The data show tens of thousands of clones, less than 90% seen once. Here the sequenced sample was peripheral blood, taken on day 0 of AZD1222 vaccination. The receptor set was obtained from an adult in good health. Each CDR3 is given with its conserved first and last residue. Each record gives: CDR3 length, clone size, D gene, V gene, J gene, CDR3 protein, CDR3 DNA. A D gene is named only where the DNA matches it firmly. Clone size is not always given. Where it is, it says once, few, many or a class for expanded clones.

CDR3 length: 14
clone size: -
D gene: -
V gene: TRBV9
J gene: TRBJ2-7
CDR3 protein: CASSVEDSTYEQYF
CDR3 DNA: TGTGCCAGCAGCGTAGAAGACAGTACCTACGAGCAGTACTTC

CDR3 length: 15
clone size: -
D gene: TRBD1
V gene: TRBV19
J gene: TRBJ2-7
CDR3 protein: CASSSPRQGTYEQYF
CDR3 DNA: TGTGCCAGTAGTAGCCCACGACAGGGGACCTACGAGCAGTACTTC

CDR3 length: 15
clone size: -
D gene: -
V gene: TRBV18
J gene: TRBJ2-3
CDR3 protein: CASSTRGASTDTQYF
CDR3 DNA: TGTGCCAGCTCGACCCGGGGGGCTAGCACAGATACGCAGTATTTT

CDR3 length: 19
clone size: -
D gene: TRBD1
V gene: TRBV15
J gene: TRBJ1-5
CDR3 protein: CATSRDIGTGGADNQPQHF
CDR3 DNA: TGTGCCACCAGCAGAGATATCGGTACAGGGGGCGCCGACAATCAGCCCCAGCATTTT

CDR3 length: 14
clone size: -
D gene: -
V gene: TRBV25-1
J gene: TRBJ1-1
CDR3 protein: CASSVGTLHTEAFF
CDR3 DNA: TGTGCCAGCAGTGTCGGGACGTTGCACACTGAAGCTTTCTTT

CDR3 length: 17
clone size: -
D gene: TRBD1
V gene: TRBV28
J gene: TRBJ1-5
CDR3 protein: CASSMAGTGGSNQPQHF
CDR3 DNA: TGTGCCAGCAGTATGGCCGGGACAGGGGGCAGCAATCAGCCCCAGCATTTT

CDR3 length: 17
clone size: -
D gene: TRBD2
V gene: TRBV6-1
J gene: TRBJ2-7
CDR3 protein: CASSVGLAGGLGYEQYF
CDR3 DNA: TGTGCCAGCAGTGTTGGACTAGCGGGGGGGCTTGGCTACGAGCAGTACTTC

CDR3 length: 13
clone size: -
D gene: TRBD1
V gene: TRBV19
J gene: TRBJ1-1
CDR3 protein: CAGSPGQGTEAFF
CDR3 DNA: TGTGCCGGAAGCCCCGGACAGGGGACTGAAGCTTTCTTT

CDR3 length: 14
clone size: -
D gene: -
V gene: TRBV3-1/TRBV3-2
J gene: TRBJ1-3
CDR3 protein: CASSQDLSSNTIYF
CDR3 DNA: TGTGCCAGCAGCCAAGATTTATCTTCAAACACCATATATTTT

CDR3 length: 15
clone size: -
D gene: -
V gene: TRBV14
J gene: TRBJ2-1
CDR3 protein: CASSQGRGYYNEQFF
CDR3 DNA: TGTGCCAGCAGCCAGGGCAGGGGTTACTACAATGAGCAGTTCTTC

CDR3 length: 15
clone size: -
D gene: TRBD1
V gene: TRBV6-2/TRBV6-3
J gene: TRBJ1-4
CDR3 protein: CASSDAGQGVEKLFF
CDR3 DNA: TGTGCCAGCAGTGATGCGGGACAGGGAGTGGAAAAACTGTTTTTT

CDR3 length: 14
clone size: -
D gene: -
V gene: TRBV7-9
J gene: TRBJ1-1
CDR3 protein: CASSEGGWNTEAFF
CDR3 DNA: TGTGCCAGCAGCGAGGGTGGGTGGAACACTGAAGCTTTCTTT

CDR3 length: 15
clone size: -
D gene: -
V gene: TRBV6-2/TRBV6-3
J gene: TRBJ2-7
CDR3 protein: CASSKGLTLSGEQYF
CDR3 DNA: TGTGCCAGCAGTAAAGGACTGACGCTAAGTGGCGAGCAGTACTTC

CDR3 length: 18
clone size: -
D gene: TRBD2
V gene: TRBV3-1/TRBV3-2
J gene: TRBJ2-2
CDR3 protein: CASSQDWDSGDNTGELFF
CDR3 DNA: TGTGCCAGCAGCCAAGATTGGGATAGCGGGGATAACACCGGGGAGCTGTTTTTT

CDR3 length: 17
clone size: -
D gene: TRBD1
V gene: TRBV11-2
J gene: TRBJ1-3
CDR3 protein: CASSLESDRASGNTIYF
CDR3 DNA: TGTGCCAGCAGCTTAGAGTCGGACAGGGCTTCTGGAAACACCATATATTTT

CDR3 length: 11
clone size: -
D gene: TRBD2
V gene: TRBV29-1
J gene: TRBJ2-1
CDR3 protein: CSVGGEYEQFF
CDR3 DNA: TGCAGCGTCGGGGGGGAATATGAGCAGTTCTTC

CDR3 length: 14
clone size: -
D gene: -
V gene: TRBV19
J gene: TRBJ1-5
CDR3 protein: CASSGWDSNQPQHF
CDR3 DNA: TGTGCCAGTTCGGGCTGGGATAGCAATCAGCCCCAGCATTTT

CDR3 length: 15
clone size: -
D gene: -
V gene: TRBV3-1/TRBV3-2
J gene: TRBJ2-1
CDR3 protein: CASSPGGADYNEQFF
CDR3 DNA: TGTGCCAGCAGCCCCGGTGGAGCGGACTACAATGAGCAGTTCTTC

CDR3 length: 16
clone size: -
D gene: -
V gene: TRBV4-1
J gene: TRBJ1-5
CDR3 protein: CASSQDLGQGNQPQHF
CDR3 DNA: TGCGCCAGCAGCCAAGATCTAGGCCAGGGAAATCAGCCCCAGCATTTT

CDR3 length: 14
clone size: -
D gene: TRBD1
V gene: TRBV5-4
J gene: TRBJ1-6
CDR3 protein: CASSLQGDNSPLHF
CDR3 DNA: TGTGCCAGCAGCTTGCAGGGGGATAATTCACCCCTCCACTTT

CDR3 length: 16
clone size: -
D gene: TRBD1
V gene: TRBV18
J gene: TRBJ1-3
CDR3 protein: CASSPYDRGPGNTIYF
CDR3 DNA: TGTGCCAGCTCACCATATGACAGGGGGCCTGGAAACACCATATATTTT

CDR3 length: 14
clone size: -
D gene: TRBD2
V gene: TRBV28
J gene: TRBJ2-3
CDR3 protein: CASTRTREADTQYF
CDR3 DNA: TGTGCCAGCACCCGTACACGGGAGGCAGATACGCAGTATTTT

CDR3 length: 13
clone size: -
D gene: -
V gene: TRBV7-9
J gene: TRBJ2-4
CDR3 protein: CASTKGAKNIQYF
CDR3 DNA: TGTGCCAGCACAAAGGGGGCCAAAAACATTCAGTACTTC

CDR3 length: 15
clone size: -
D gene: -
V gene: TRBV6-5
J gene: TRBJ2-7
CDR3 protein: CASSYRDTLPYEQYF
CDR3 DNA: TGTGCCAGCAGTTACCGGGACACACTCCCCTACGAGCAGTACTTC

CDR3 length: 11
clone size: -
D gene: -
V gene: TRBV6-5
J gene: TRBJ1-1
CDR3 protein: CASSTYGGAFF
CDR3 DNA: TGTGCCAGCAGTACCTACGGGGGGGCTTTCTTT

CDR3 length: 16
clone size: once
D gene: TRBD2
V gene: TRBV5-8
J gene: TRBJ2-2
CDR3 protein: CASSTGGLLVSGELFF
CDR3 DNA: TGTGCCAGCAGCACGGGGGGACTTCTGGTGTCCGGGGAGCTGTTTTTT

CDR3 length: 11
clone size: -
D gene: -
V gene: TRBV6-5
J gene: TRBJ1-2
CDR3 protein: CASKAEGGYTF
CDR3 DNA: TGTGCCAGCAAAGCCGAGGGTGGCTACACCTTC

CDR3 length: 13
clone size: -
D gene: -
V gene: TRBV30
J gene: TRBJ1-1
CDR3 protein: CASREGMNTEAFF
CDR3 DNA: TGTGCCTCACGGGAGGGCATGAACACTGAAGCTTTCTTT

CDR3 length: 15
clone size: -
D gene: -
V gene: TRBV9
J gene: TRBJ2-5
CDR3 protein: CASSEEPGLPETQYF
CDR3 DNA: TGTGCCAGCAGCGAGGAGCCGGGTCTACCGGAGACCCAGTACTTC

CDR3 length: 12
clone size: once
D gene: -
V gene: TRBV21-1
J gene: TRBJ1-2
CDR3 protein: CASWGQGLGYTF
CDR3 DNA: TGTGCCAGCTGGGGACAGGGCCTAGGCTACACCTTC

CDR3 length: 14
clone size: once
D gene: TRBD1
V gene: TRBV18
J gene: TRBJ1-5
CDR3 protein: CASSSGQGGQPQHF
CDR3 DNA: TGTGCCAGCTCATCGGGACAGGGAGGACAGCCCCAGCATTTT

CDR3 length: 16
clone size: -
D gene: -
V gene: TRBV14
J gene: TRBJ2-3
CDR3 protein: CASSQRGLGISDTQYF
CDR3 DNA: TGTGCCAGCAGCCAAAGGGGTTTGGGAATCTCAGATACGCAGTATTTT

CDR3 length: 13
clone size: few
D gene: -
V gene: TRBV15
J gene: TRBJ2-1
CDR3 protein: CATSRVDYNEQFF
CDR3 DNA: TGTGCCACCAGCAGGGTTGACTACAATGAGCAGTTCTTC

CDR3 length: 16
clone size: -
D gene: -
V gene: TRBV6-5
J gene: TRBJ1-1
CDR3 protein: CASSLGAVTLNTEAFF
CDR3 DNA: TGTGCCAGCAGTTTAGGGGCAGTGACTCTCAACACTGAAGCTTTCTTT

CDR3 length: 15
clone size: few
D gene: -
V gene: TRBV6-1
J gene: TRBJ1-3
CDR3 protein: CASSETPSSGNTIYF
CDR3 DNA: TGTGCCAGCAGTGAAACCCCCAGCTCTGGAAACACCATATATTTT

CDR3 length: 11
clone size: -
D gene: -
V gene: TRBV20-1
J gene: TRBJ2-3
CDR3 protein: CSRTSTDTQYF
CDR3 DNA: TGCAGCCGAACTAGCACAGATACGCAGTATTTT

CDR3 length: 13
clone size: -
D gene: TRBD1
V gene: TRBV6-4
J gene: TRBJ1-6
CDR3 protein: CASSEAGGSPLHF
CDR3 DNA: TGTGCCAGCAGTGAGGCAGGGGGTTCACCCCTCCACTTT

CDR3 length: 17
clone size: -
D gene: -
V gene: TRBV19
J gene: TRBJ2-2
CDR3 protein: CASRPLPVGKNTGELFF
CDR3 DNA: TGTGCCAGTAGACCCCTACCTGTCGGGAAGAACACCGGGGAGCTGTTTTTT

CDR3 length: 15
clone size: -
D gene: -
V gene: TRBV7-2
J gene: TRBJ2-2
CDR3 protein: CASSFDRRSGGELFF
CDR3 DNA: TGTGCCAGCAGCTTCGACAGGCGTTCAGGCGGGGAGCTGTTTTTT

CDR3 length: 13
clone size: medium-sized
D gene: -
V gene: TRBV7-8
J gene: TRBJ1-1
CDR3 protein: CASSFYRRDETFF
CDR3 DNA: TGTGCCAGCAGCTTCTACCGACGGGATGAGACTTTCTTT

CDR3 length: 12
clone size: -
D gene: -
V gene: TRBV5-1
J gene: TRBJ2-2
CDR3 protein: CASSENTGELFF
CDR3 DNA: TGCGCCAGCTCCGAGAACACCGGGGAGCTGTTTTTT

CDR3 length: 17
clone size: -
D gene: TRBD2
V gene: TRBV7-6
J gene: TRBJ2-2
CDR3 protein: CASSKTLAGQNTGELFF
CDR3 DNA: TGTGCCAGCAGCAAAACACTAGCGGGGCAGAACACCGGGGAGCTGTTTTTT

CDR3 length: 18
clone size: -
D gene: -
V gene: TRBV7-9
J gene: TRBJ1-4
CDR3 protein: CASKEARAGPATNEKLFF
CDR3 DNA: TGTGCCAGCAAGGAGGCTCGGGCAGGCCCTGCAACTAATGAAAAACTGTTTTTT

CDR3 length: 13
clone size: few
D gene: -
V gene: TRBV5-5
J gene: TRBJ1-1
CDR3 protein: CASSPPRGTEAFF
CDR3 DNA: TGTGCCAGCAGCCCCCCTCGAGGCACTGAAGCTTTCTTT

CDR3 length: 14
clone size: -
D gene: TRBD1
V gene: TRBV6-6
J gene: TRBJ1-6
CDR3 protein: CASSATQGWSPLHF
CDR3 DNA: TGTGCCAGCAGCGCCACACAGGGGTGGTCACCCCTCCACTTT

CDR3 length: 17
clone size: -
D gene: -
V gene: TRBV7-7
J gene: TRBJ2-3
CDR3 protein: CASSQNPGLGATDTQYF
CDR3 DNA: TGTGCTAGCAGCCAAAACCCGGGCCTCGGGGCCACAGATACGCAGTATTTT

CDR3 length: 13
clone size: -
D gene: -
V gene: TRBV6-5
J gene: TRBJ1-5
CDR3 protein: CAARGPAHQPQHF
CDR3 DNA: TGTGCCGCCCGGGGCCCGGCCCATCAGCCCCAGCATTTT

CDR3 length: 14
clone size: -
D gene: -
V gene: TRBV19
J gene: TRBJ1-4
CDR3 protein: CASSNPGEGEKLFF
CDR3 DNA: TGTGCCAGTAGTAACCCGGGGGAGGGTGAAAAACTGTTTTTT

CDR3 length: 17
clone size: -
D gene: -
V gene: TRBV7-9
J gene: TRBJ1-1
CDR3 protein: CASSLSFAGVMNTEAFF
CDR3 DNA: TGTGCCAGCAGCTTATCTTTCGCGGGGGTCATGAACACTGAAGCTTTCTTT